Described below is a single TCR beta chain sequence and its context. Its antigen is unidentified. The sample originates from a study of cytomegalovirus exposure and HLA in healthy donors. Donors in the study were healthy people who gave bone marrow. This CDR3 contains 15 residues. Germline CDR1 and CDR2: SGHDT and YYEEEE. Trimming at V came to 7 bases and at J to 2 bases, leaving 11 bases not matched to a gene. This PCR relied on a set of 60 Vbeta primers and 13 Jbeta primers. Sequencing was performed with immunoSEQ multiplex PCR; in TCRdb, only in-frame clones are kept and a portion is missing. The data show about 270,000 clones, with roughly 70% seen just once and under 3% held by the top ten. Study results and limitations: A later analysis reported that several of the most significant clusters appeared to be linked to common viral pathogens, among them Epstein-Barr virus.

This TCR was sampled from a female donor in good health and CMV-seronegative. This chain joins TRBV5-6 and TRBJ2-7, with 8 bases matching TRBD2. The sequenced sample consisted of PBMCs. The CDR3 region has the DNA TGTGCCAGCTCCGGGGGGGAGCTAGCGACCTACGAGCAGTACTTC. Encoded protein: CASSGGELATYEQYF.